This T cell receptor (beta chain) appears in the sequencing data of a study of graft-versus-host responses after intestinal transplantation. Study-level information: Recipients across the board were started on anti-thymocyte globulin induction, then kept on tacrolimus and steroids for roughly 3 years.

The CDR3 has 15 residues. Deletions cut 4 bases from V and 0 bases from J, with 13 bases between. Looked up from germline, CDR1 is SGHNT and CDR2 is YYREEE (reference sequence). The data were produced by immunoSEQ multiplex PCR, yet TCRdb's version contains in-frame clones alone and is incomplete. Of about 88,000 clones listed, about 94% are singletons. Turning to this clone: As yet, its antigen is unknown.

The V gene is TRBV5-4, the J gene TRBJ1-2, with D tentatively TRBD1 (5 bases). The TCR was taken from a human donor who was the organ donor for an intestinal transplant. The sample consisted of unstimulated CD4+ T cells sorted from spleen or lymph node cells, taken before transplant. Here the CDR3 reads CASSKGSGSNYGYTF. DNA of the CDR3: TGTGCCAGCAGCAAGGGGTCAGGGTCTAACTATGGCTACACCTTC.